This T cell receptor (beta chain) was sequenced during a study of response to subunit inactivated influenza vaccine. The germline V and J ends were trimmed by 1 base and 2 bases, with 9 bases remaining between them. Germline V gives CDR1 SGHTA, CDR2 FQGNSA. This CDR3 spans 14 amino acids. Each CDR3 protein is one row after TCRdb ran MiXCR on the RT-PCR reads. The profile shows around 500,000 distinct CDR3 sequences, approximately 10% of them singletons. This sample comprised PBMCs from blood, obtained roughly 45 days after vaccination. This clonotype originated in a man in his fifties who received an inactivated influenza vaccine. The rearrangement joins TRBV7-2 to TRBJ2-7; D is uncertain. The CDR3 region has the DNA TGTGCCAGCAGCTTAGGGGTCGAAACCTACGAGCAGTACTTC. Amino acid sequence: CASSLGVETYEQYF.